This entry lists 12 T cell receptor beta chains sequenced from one sample in a study of monozygotic twins with inflammatory bowel disease. Each CDR3 protein gets one entry in TCRdb, which reprocessed the 5' RACE reads and gives no DNA. The table counts 300,000 to 350,000 distinct CDR3 sequences; approximately 2% lies in the top ten. The specimen sequenced was blood. Source of these receptors: a human donor with ulcerative colitis or Crohn's disease, or a healthy co-twin of an affected twin (not recorded which).

The chain recombines TRBV16 with TRBJ1-1; without DNA, the TCRdb call of TRBD1 cannot be checked. This CDR3 comprises 19 residues. The germline gives CDR1 KGHSY, CDR2 FQNENV. The CDR3 spells CASSRHIKKRDRGDTEAFF. The full variable domain, completed using reference TRBV16 and TRBJ1-1, is GEEVAQTPKHLVRGEGQKAKLYCAPIKGHSYVFWYQQVLKNEFKFLISFQNENVFDETGMPKERFSAKCLPNSPCSLEIQATKLEDSAVYFCASSRHIKKRDRGDTEAFFGQGTRLTVV.

The V gene is TRBV4-2, the J gene TRBJ2-7; the TCRdb D gene call, TRBD2, has no DNA to confirm it. Germline CDR1 reads LGHNA; CDR2 reads YNFKEQ. The CDR3 extends over 17 amino acids. The chain's CDR3 is CASSQGLAGDLVYEQNF.

The chain is built from TRBV29-1 and TRBJ2-1; with no DNA, the TCRdb D assignment of TRBD2 cannot be verified. The CDR3 is 14 amino acids. The germline CDR1 and CDR2 sequences are SQVTM and ANQGSEA. This CDR3 is CSVEGTSGSYEQFF.

This chain joins TRBV4-1 and TRBJ2-1. Germline CDR1 is MGHRA and CDR2 is YSYEKL. This CDR3 has 13 amino acids. CDR3 loop: CASSQAEYNEQFF.

The chain has TRBV10-3 and TRBJ1-1; TCRdb outputs TRBD1, but without DNA this stays unchecked. CDR3 size: 15 residues. CDR1 ENHRY and CDR2 SYGVKD come from the germline V gene. The CDR3 protein is CAISSPGIMNTEAFF.

The V gene is TRBV27, the J gene TRBJ1-6; without DNA, the TCRdb call of TRBD1 cannot be checked. From germline, CDR1 is MNHEY and CDR2 SMNVEV (reference sequence). CDR3 size: 18 residues. The CDR3 sequence is CASSLSERGGLPNSPLHF.

The chain is built from TRBV11-3 and TRBJ2-5; without DNA, the TCRdb call of TRBD2 cannot be checked. This CDR3 contains 16 residues. Germline V lookup: CDR1 SGHNT, CDR2 YENEEA. The CDR3 region is CASSLGGRAIQETQYF.

The chain uses TRBV2 and TRBJ2-2; the D gene TCRdb calls, TRBD1, cannot be checked with no DNA. The CDR3 spans 14 residues. Germline CDR1 reads SNHLY; CDR2 reads FYNNEI. The CDR3 loop is CASRRGDRAGELFF.

The chain links TRBV27 to TRBJ2-5; TCRdb lists TRBD1, though no DNA is available to test this call. This CDR3 is 13 amino acids long. Germline lookup yields CDR1 MNHEY and CDR2 SMNVEV (reference sequence). CDR3 sequence reads: CASSFGGKETQYF.

V and J are TRBV7-9 and TRBJ1-1. The CDR3 is made up of 15 amino acids. Germline loops: CDR1 SEHNR, CDR2 FQNEAQ (reference sequence). The CDR3 loop is CASSLYGGGGTEAFF.

The chain has TRBV7-9 and TRBJ2-7; TCRdb's D gene call, TRBD1, goes unchecked for lack of DNA. This CDR3 is built from 12 residues. Germline CDR1 and CDR2: SEHNR and FQNEAQ (reference sequence). The CDR3 spells CASRGEFYEQYF.

This CDR3 reads CASSLLAAPLGTGELFF. The chain links TRBV5-1 to TRBJ2-2; TCRdb reports TRBD2, a call that lacks DNA to check it against. The V gene's germline CDR1 is SGHRS and CDR2 YFSETQ. The CDR3 sequence is 17 residues long.